One and the same sample provided the 19 T cell receptor beta chains below, sequenced in a study of PD-1 blockade in classical Hodgkin lymphoma. Specified time point: newly diagnosed, previously untreated cHL patient sample. Out of thawed PBMCs, magnetic negative selection purified CD4+ T cells. The repertoire was sequenced with immunoSEQ multiplex PCR; TCRdb's copy has only in-frame clones and lacks some. The data show fewer than 25,000 clones, around nine tenths seen once. The sequencing input was CD4+ T cells from blood. These receptors all come from a human donor with classical Hodgkin lymphoma.

The V gene is TRBV7-2, the J gene TRBJ2-2; D remains ambiguous. Deletions cut 0 bases from V and 4 bases from J, with 6 bases between. In germline, CDR1 is SGHTA, CDR2 FQGNSA. The CDR3 contains 14 residues. For the CDR3, the DNA is TGTGCCAGCAGCTTAGCGCGTTTCACCGGGGAGCTGTTTTTT. Encoded protein: CASSLARFTGELFF.

This clone was found once. V is TRBV4-1 and J is TRBJ1-1; D remains ambiguous. Per germline, CDR1 MGHRA and CDR2 YSYEKL. This CDR3 has 14 residues. V gave up 1 base and J gave up 4 bases, with 10 bases separating them. Written as DNA, the CDR3 is TGCGCCAGCAGCCAAGTTACAGCGAGCACTGAAGCTTTCTTT. Protein sequence: CASSQVTASTEAFF.

There are a few counts of this clone. The V and J genes are TRBV7-2 and TRBJ2-7, with TRBD1 matching 8 bases. V shed 1 base, J shed 0 bases, and the junction held 2 bases outside the gene matches. This CDR3 contains 15 residues. Germline assignment: CDR1 SGHTA and CDR2 FQGNSA. The CDR3 sequence: CASSLDRGYSYEQYF. As DNA, the CDR3 is TGTGCCAGCAGCTTAGACAGGGGGTACTCCTACGAGCAGTACTTC. The variable domain in full, with the rest retrieved from reference TRBV7-2 and TRBJ2-7, is GAGVSQSPSNKVTEKGKDVELRCDPISGHTALYWYRQSLGQGLEFLIYFQGNSAPDKSGLPSDRFSAERTGGSVSTLTIQRTQQEDSAVYLCASSLDRGYSYEQYFGPGTRLTVT.

The rearrangement links TRBV28 to TRBJ1-2; D unresolved. The germline CDR1 and CDR2 sequences are MDHEN and SYDVKM. The CDR3 runs 14 residues. Trimming took off 1 base at V and 7 bases at J, with 13 bases between the two ends. The chain's CDR3 is CASSLFKEARGYTF. The CDR3 DNA is TGTGCCAGCAGTTTATTCAAGGAGGCTCGTGGCTACACCTTC.

The chain links TRBV7-2 to TRBJ2-5; D might be TRBD2 (6 bases). CDR3 size: 16 residues. CDR1 and CDR2 from the germline V gene are SGHTA and FQGNSA. V lost 1 base and J 2 bases, leaving 14 bases between the germline ends. This CDR3 reads CASSLGRGGRQETQYF. In DNA form, the CDR3 reads TGTGCCAGCAGCTTAGGTCGGGGTGGGAGGCAAGAGACCCAGTACTTC. Supplemented by reference TRBV7-2 and TRBJ2-5, the full variable domain reads GAGVSQSPSNKVTEKGKDVELRCDPISGHTALYWYRQSLGQGLEFLIYFQGNSAPDKSGLPSDRFSAERTGGSVSTLTIQRTQQEDSAVYLCASSLGRGGRQETQYFGPGTRLLVL.

The genes are TRBV7-9 and TRBJ2-3; 13 nucleotides match TRBD2. The germline CDR1 and CDR2 sequences are SEHNR and FQNEAQ (reference sequence). V shed 4 bases and J 4 bases; nucleotides not matched to a gene: 11. CDR3 size: 18 residues. CDR3 sequence reads: CASSYSGLAGAASDTQYF. The CDR3 nucleotides are TGTGCCAGCAGCTACTCAGGACTAGCGGGAGCGGCGTCAGATACGCAGTATTTT.

The chain links TRBV2 to TRBJ2-5; TRBD2 agrees at 12 bases. The ends lost 4 bases at V and 1 base at J; junction bases unmatched: 10. This CDR3 is 18 amino acids long. The germline V gene encodes CDR1 SNHLY and CDR2 FYNNEI. CDR3 residues: CASSANPGLAGLQETQYF. The CDR3 DNA is TGTGCCAGCAGTGCAAACCCAGGACTAGCGGGGCTCCAAGAGACCCAGTACTTC.

The chain employs TRBV28 and TRBJ2-3; D uncertain. The CDR3 is made up of 18 amino acids. The V end was cut by 5 bases, the J end by 3 bases, with 24 bases between. CDR1 and CDR2 (germline): MDHEN, SYDVKM. CDR3 in amino acids: CASSRSTPAALTTDTQYF. In nucleotides, the CDR3 is TGTGCCAGCAGTCGTTCCACACCAGCCGCCTTGACGACAGATACGCAGTATTTT.

The chain employs TRBV28 and TRBJ2-5, with D perhaps matching TRBD2 (6 bases). Deletions cut 6 bases from V and 6 bases from J, with 14 bases between. Germline V CDR1 and CDR2: MDHEN, SYDVKM. The CDR3 has 13 residues. The CDR3 spells CASRGRRVQTQYF. CDR3 nucleotide sequence: TGTGCCAGCAGGGGCCGGAGGGTACAGACCCAGTACTTC.

The chain links TRBV5-5 to TRBJ2-2; no firm D call. The CDR3 is made up of 15 amino acids. Germline V gene data show CDR1 as SGHKS and CDR2 as YYEKEE (reference sequence). V was clipped by 0 bases and J by 6 bases, with 12 bases between them. The CDR3 DNA reads as TGTGCCAGCAGCTTGGCGGCGGATGTCGCCGGGGAGCTGTTTTTT. Its translation: CASSLAADVAGELFF.

V usage is TRBV6-1 and J usage is TRBJ1-6; D call uncertain. The V end was cut by 4 bases, the J end by 1 base, with 11 bases between. Germline V gives CDR1 MNHNS, CDR2 SASEGT. This CDR3 region has 16 residues. DNA for the CDR3: TGTGCCAGCAGTGGAGACGCCGATTCCTATAATTCACCCCTCCACTTT. Translating it yields CASSGDADSYNSPLHF.

The chain uses TRBV7-9 and TRBJ1-2, with D perhaps matching TRBD1 (5 bases). The V gene lost 5 bases and the J gene lost 4 bases, with 11 bases spanning the gap. Per the germline V gene, CDR1 is SEHNR and CDR2 is FQNEAQ (reference sequence). The CDR3 has 13 residues. The CDR3 DNA reads as TGTGCCAGCAGCCGGGGACCGATCTATGGCTACACCTTC. It codes for CASSRGPIYGYTF.

This clone was detected only a few times. V is TRBV9 and J is TRBJ1-5; the match to TRBD1 covers 7 bases. Germline V gene lookup returns CDR1 SGDLS and CDR2 YYNGEE. The CDR3 runs 14 residues. Trimming cost V 6 bases and J 0 bases; bases outside gene matches: 3. The CDR3 protein is CASIRDSSNQPQHF. CDR3 nucleotide sequence: TGTGCCAGCATAAGGGACAGTAGCAATCAGCCCCAGCATTTT.

The chain links TRBV7-9 to TRBJ2-1, with 8 bases aligning to TRBD2. Germline loops: CDR1 SEHNR, CDR2 FQNEAQ (reference sequence). This CDR3 is built from 18 residues. The trim removed 0 bases at V and 2 bases at J, leaving 9 bases unmatched. CDR3 nucleotides: TGTGCCAGCAGCTTAGCGTGGGTAGCGGGGATTACCTACAATGAGCAGTTCTTC. Protein sequence: CASSLAWVAGITYNEQFF.

DNA of the CDR3: TGCAGCGTTGAGCGAGTGGGGGTGAACCACATTCAGTACTTC. Its protein product is CSVERVGVNHIQYF. The chain employs TRBV29-1 and TRBJ2-4; D tentatively reads TRBD1 or TRBD2 (5 bases each). V lost 3 bases and J lost 8, with 17 bases in between. There are 14 residues in the CDR3. Per the germline V gene, CDR1 is SQVTM and CDR2 is ANQGSEA.

V usage is TRBV28 and J usage is TRBJ1-5; TRBD1 matches 9 bases. The CDR3 consists of 15 residues. CDR1 and CDR2 from the germline V gene are MDHEN and SYDVKM. Trimming at V came to 4 bases and at J to 6 bases, leaving 7 bases not matched to a gene. The chain's CDR3 is CASSSQTGGFQPQHF. Written as DNA, the CDR3 is TGTGCCAGCAGTTCCCAGACAGGGGGTTTTCAGCCCCAGCATTTT.

The genes are TRBV5-1 and TRBJ2-5, with unresolved D. Trimming stripped 0 bases from V and 2 bases from J, with 20 bases between. There are 18 residues in the CDR3. Germline V CDR1 and CDR2: SGHRS, YFSETQ. In DNA, the CDR3 is TGCGCCAGCAGCTTGGATAATAGGTTACCGGAATCACAAGAGACCCAGTACTTC. Translated, it gives CASSLDNRLPESQETQYF. The variable domain in full, completed from reference TRBV5-1 and TRBJ2-5, reads KAGVTQTPRYLIKTRGQQVTLSCSPISGHRSVSWYQQTPGQGLQFLFEYFSETQRNKGNFPGRFSGRQFSNSRSEMNVSTLELGDSALYLCASSLDNRLPESQETQYFGPGTRLLVL.

V usage is TRBV30 and J usage is TRBJ1-2; TRBD1 agrees at 7 bases. This CDR3 region has 11 residues. Germline V gene data show CDR1 as GTSNPN and CDR2 as SVGIG (reference sequence). J was trimmed by 8 bases and V by 7 bases; bases with no gene match: 7. As DNA, the CDR3 is TGTGCCTCATGGACAGGTAGCGGCTACACCTTC. This sequence encodes CASWTGSGYTF.

The J gene is TRBJ2-3, the V gene TRBV10-1; possibly TRBD1 or TRBD2 for D (5 bases each). CDR3 size: 14 residues. V dropped 3 bases and J dropped 0 bases, with 7 bases sitting between them. The germline V gene has CDR1 WNHNN and CDR2 SYGVQD (reference sequence). As DNA, the CDR3 is TGCGCCAGCAGTGATCGGGACAGCACAGATACGCAGTATTTT. The encoded protein is CASSDRDSTDTQYF.